The present TCR beta chain was sequenced within a study of cytomegalovirus exposure and HLA in healthy donors. Method: immunoSEQ multiplex PCR; TCRdb's copy keeps in-frame clones and lacks some. The sample has 110,000 to 150,000 clones; 84% are singletons. Source material: PBMCs. The TCR originated in a woman between 25 and 40 years old in good health and CMV-seronegative.

The CDR3 here is CASSLRQTRPLRNTGELFF. The CDR3 DNA is TGTGCCAGCAGCTTACGACAGACTCGGCCCTTACGTAACACCGGGGAGCTGTTTTTT. The V gene is TRBV27, the J gene TRBJ2-2; the D gene is possibly TRBD1 (5 bases). V was pared by 6 bases and J by 2 bases, with 25 bases between. The CDR3 consists of 19 residues. Germline V gene sequence: CDR1 MNHEY, CDR2 SMNVEV (reference sequence).